Here is one TCR beta chain with its context. This sample was included in a study of blood T cell repertoires in COVID-19. Overall study: Acute and convalescent COVID-19 samples came from the United States, Italy and Spain. In each case, the material was cDNA or gDNA derived from T cells, B-cell-depleted T cells, or PBMCs.

Living in under 30 US areas, the participants were between roughly 18 and 89 years of age. The CDR3 sequence is 16 residues long. The germline gives CDR1 MDHEN, CDR2 SYDVKM. V lost 3 bases and J 2 bases, leaving 16 bases between the germline ends. In the study's own analysis: Amplified reference gene primers provided the basis for estimating nucleated cell counts. The protocol was immunoSEQ multiplex PCR, while the TCRdb copy is restricted to in-frame clones and leaves out a portion. V, J and clone size are taken as reported in that table, and D and trimming were inferred from the DNA itself. The sample contains 210,000 or so clones, more than 75% of which appear only once.

The origin of this receptor is a middle-aged woman with acute COVID-19. This rearrangement joins TRBV28 to TRBJ1-2, with D unclear. The sequencing sample was made of PBMCs or T cells enriched from blood (not recorded which). This CDR3 reads CASSFSGSPQNYGYTF. The CDR3 nucleotides are TGTGCCAGCAGTTTTTCTGGCAGTCCACAAAACTATGGCTACACCTTC.